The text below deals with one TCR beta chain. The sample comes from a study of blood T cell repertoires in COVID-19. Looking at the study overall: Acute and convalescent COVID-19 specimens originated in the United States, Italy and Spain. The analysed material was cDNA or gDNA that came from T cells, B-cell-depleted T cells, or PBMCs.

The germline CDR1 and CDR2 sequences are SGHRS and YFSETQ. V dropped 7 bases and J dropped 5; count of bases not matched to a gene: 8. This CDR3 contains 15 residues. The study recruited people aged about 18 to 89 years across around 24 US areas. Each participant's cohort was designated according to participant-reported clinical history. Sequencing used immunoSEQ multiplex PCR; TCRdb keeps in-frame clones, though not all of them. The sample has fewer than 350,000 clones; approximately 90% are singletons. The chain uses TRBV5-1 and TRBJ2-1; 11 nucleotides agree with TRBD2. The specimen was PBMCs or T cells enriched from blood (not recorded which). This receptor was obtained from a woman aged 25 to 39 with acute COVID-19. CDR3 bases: TGCGCCAGCGTAGCGGGAGGGTTGGCGAACAATGAGCAGTTCTTC. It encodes CASVAGGLANNEQFF.